This T cell receptor beta chain stems from a study of shared clonotypes between healthy human individuals. General study results and limits: What rarefaction showed was incomplete sorted-subset sequencing despite large depth. Investigators expected sequencing depth to affect clonotype sharing among donors.

Caucasian adults residing in Nashville, Tennessee made up all the donors. Turning to this clone: Its matching antigen is unknown.

Authors' data handling: Without quality scores, immunoSEQ junctional reads could not be filtered like full-length reads. The protocol was immunoSEQ multiplex PCR, while the TCRdb copy is restricted to in-frame clones and leaves out a portion. V and J calls and clone size follow that table, whereas D and trimming were derived from the DNA. The sample records under 1,100,000 clones, about four fifths being singletons. Per germline, CDR1 SGHRS and CDR2 YFSETQ. V was shortened by 1 base and J by 0 bases, with 11 bases between the two germline ends. CDR3 length: 17 residues. The receptor was derived from a man younger than 35 in good health. Some clones in this sample may be carry-over from other donors' samples. Specimen: memory CD4+ T cells from PBMCs. Subset noted: CD45RA-negative fraction. The chain has TRBV5-1 and TRBJ2-6; D may be TRBD1 or TRBD2 (5 bases each). The chain's CDR3 is CASSLSPGSSGANVLTF. The DNA of the CDR3 is TGCGCCAGCAGCTTGAGCCCAGGGAGCTCTGGGGCCAACGTCCTGACTTTC.